The TCR beta chain under discussion was sequenced for a study of blood T cell repertoires in COVID-19. In the original processing: From reference gene primer amplification, estimates of nucleated cell counts were derived. Clones were sequenced by immunoSEQ multiplex PCR, and TCRdb holds only the in-frame ones, with some missing. That table gives V, J and clone size, and the DNA gave D and trimming. The sample holds approximately 100,000 clones, approximately 89% seen once. The CDR3 runs 14 residues. Per the germline V gene, CDR1 is MGHRA and CDR2 is YSYEKL. The V end lost 0 bases, the J end lost 4 bases, and 9 bases lay between the germline ends.

This sequence originates from a woman over 75 in a cohort sampled during active COVID-19. The rearrangement joins TRBV4-1 to TRBJ1-2; no clear D gene. The sequenced material came from peripheral blood. Here the CDR3 DNA reads TGCGCCAGCAGCCAAGACGAGCGGGGCTATGGCTACACCTTC. It is translated as CASSQDERGYGYTF.